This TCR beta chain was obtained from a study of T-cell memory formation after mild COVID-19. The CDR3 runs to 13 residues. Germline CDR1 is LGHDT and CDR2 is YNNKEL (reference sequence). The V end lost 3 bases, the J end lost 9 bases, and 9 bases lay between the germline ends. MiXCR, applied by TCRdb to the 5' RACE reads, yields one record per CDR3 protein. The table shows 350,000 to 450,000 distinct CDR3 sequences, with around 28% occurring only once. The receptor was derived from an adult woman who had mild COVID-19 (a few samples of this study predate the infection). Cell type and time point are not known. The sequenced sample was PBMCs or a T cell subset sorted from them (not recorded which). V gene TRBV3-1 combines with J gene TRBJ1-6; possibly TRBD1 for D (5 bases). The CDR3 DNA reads TGTGCCAGCAGCCATGACGGGGCTTCACCCCTCCACTTT. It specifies CASSHDGASPLHF.